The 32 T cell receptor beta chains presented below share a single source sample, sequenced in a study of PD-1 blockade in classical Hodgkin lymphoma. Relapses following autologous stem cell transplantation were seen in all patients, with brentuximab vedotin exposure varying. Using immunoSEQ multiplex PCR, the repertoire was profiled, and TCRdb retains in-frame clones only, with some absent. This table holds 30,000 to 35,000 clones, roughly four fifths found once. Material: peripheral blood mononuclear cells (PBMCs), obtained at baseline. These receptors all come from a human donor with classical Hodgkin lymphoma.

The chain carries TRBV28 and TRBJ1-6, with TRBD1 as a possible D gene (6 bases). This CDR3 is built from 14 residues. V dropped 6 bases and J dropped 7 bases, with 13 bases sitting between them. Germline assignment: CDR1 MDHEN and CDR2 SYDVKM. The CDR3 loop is CASRTGTPNSPLHF. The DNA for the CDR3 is TGTGCCAGCAGAACCGGGACACCGAATTCACCCCTCCACTTT.

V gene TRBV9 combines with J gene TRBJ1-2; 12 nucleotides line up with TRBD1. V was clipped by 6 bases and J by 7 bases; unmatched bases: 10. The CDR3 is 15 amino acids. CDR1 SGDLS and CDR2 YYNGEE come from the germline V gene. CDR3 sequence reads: CASTDGTGGGRGYTF. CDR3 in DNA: TGTGCCAGCACCGACGGGACAGGGGGCGGTCGTGGCTACACCTTC.

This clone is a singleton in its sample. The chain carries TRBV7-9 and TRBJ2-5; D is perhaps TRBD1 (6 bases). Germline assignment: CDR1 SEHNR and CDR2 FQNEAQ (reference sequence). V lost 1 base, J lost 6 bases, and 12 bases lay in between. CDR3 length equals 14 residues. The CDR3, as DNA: TGTGCCAGCAGCTTAGACCGGGACACCCAGACCCAGTACTTC. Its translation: CASSLDRDTQTQYF.

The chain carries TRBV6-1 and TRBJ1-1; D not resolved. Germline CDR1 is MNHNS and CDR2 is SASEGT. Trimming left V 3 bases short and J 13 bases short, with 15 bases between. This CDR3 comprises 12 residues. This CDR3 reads CASSESGLFGFF. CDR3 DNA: TGTGCCAGCAGTGAGAGTGGACTATTCGGTTTCTTT.

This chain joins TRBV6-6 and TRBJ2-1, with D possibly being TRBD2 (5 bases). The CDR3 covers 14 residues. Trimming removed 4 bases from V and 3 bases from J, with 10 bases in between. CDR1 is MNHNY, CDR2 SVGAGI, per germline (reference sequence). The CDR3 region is CASSSSQLYNEQFF. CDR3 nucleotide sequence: TGTGCCAGCAGTTCTAGCCAGCTCTACAATGAGCAGTTCTTC.

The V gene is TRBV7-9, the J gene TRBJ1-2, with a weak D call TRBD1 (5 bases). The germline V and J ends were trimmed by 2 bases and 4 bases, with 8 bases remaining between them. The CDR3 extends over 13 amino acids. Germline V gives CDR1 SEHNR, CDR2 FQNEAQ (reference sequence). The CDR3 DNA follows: TGTGCCAGCAGCTTAATCCAGGGCTATGGCTACACCTTC. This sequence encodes CASSLIQGYGYTF.

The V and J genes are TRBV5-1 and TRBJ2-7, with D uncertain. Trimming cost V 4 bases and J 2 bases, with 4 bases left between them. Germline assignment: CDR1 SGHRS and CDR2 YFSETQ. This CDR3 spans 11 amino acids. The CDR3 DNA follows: TGCGCCAGCAGCGATGCCTACGAGCAGTACTTC. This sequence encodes CASSDAYEQYF.

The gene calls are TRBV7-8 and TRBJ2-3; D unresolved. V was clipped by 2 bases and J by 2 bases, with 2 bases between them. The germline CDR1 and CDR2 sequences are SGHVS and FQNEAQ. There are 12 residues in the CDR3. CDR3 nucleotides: TGTGCCAGCAGCTTATTCACAGATACGCAGTATTTT. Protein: CASSLFTDTQYF.

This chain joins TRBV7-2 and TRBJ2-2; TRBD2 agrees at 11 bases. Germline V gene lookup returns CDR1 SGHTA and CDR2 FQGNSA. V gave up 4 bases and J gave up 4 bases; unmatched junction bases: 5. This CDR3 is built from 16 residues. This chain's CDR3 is CASSSSSGGTTGELFF. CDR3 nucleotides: TGTGCCAGCAGCTCCTCTAGCGGGGGGACCACCGGGGAGCTGTTTTTT.

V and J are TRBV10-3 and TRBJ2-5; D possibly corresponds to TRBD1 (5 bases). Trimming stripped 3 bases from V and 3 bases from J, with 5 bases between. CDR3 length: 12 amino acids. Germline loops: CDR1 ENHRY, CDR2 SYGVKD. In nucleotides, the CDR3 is TGTGCCATCAGTGACAGGGAAGAGACCCAGTACTTC. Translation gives CAISDREETQYF.

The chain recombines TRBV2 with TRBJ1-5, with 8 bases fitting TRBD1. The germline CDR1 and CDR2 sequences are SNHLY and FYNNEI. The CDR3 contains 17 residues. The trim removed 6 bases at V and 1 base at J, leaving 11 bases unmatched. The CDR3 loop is CASSPRTGQLSNQPQHF. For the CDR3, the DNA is TGTGCCAGCAGCCCAAGGACAGGGCAGTTGAGCAATCAGCCCCAGCATTTT.

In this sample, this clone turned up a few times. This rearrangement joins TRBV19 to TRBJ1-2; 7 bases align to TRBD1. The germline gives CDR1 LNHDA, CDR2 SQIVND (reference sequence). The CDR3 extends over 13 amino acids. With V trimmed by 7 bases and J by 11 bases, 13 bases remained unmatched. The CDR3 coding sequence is TGTGCCAGTATGTTTTCGACAGGGCGTGGGTACACCTTC. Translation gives CASMFSTGRGYTF. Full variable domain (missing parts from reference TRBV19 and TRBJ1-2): DGGITQSPKYLFRKEGQNVTLSCEQNLNHDAMYWYRQDPGQGLRLIYYSQIVNDFQKGDIAEGYSVSREKKESFPLTVTSAQKNPTAFYLCASMFSTGRGYTFGSGTRLTVV.

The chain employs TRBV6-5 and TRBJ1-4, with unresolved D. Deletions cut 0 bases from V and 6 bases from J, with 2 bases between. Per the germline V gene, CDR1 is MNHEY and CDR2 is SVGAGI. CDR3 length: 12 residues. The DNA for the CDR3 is TGTGCCAGCAGTTACTCGGATGAAAAACTGTTTTTT. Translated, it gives CASSYSDEKLFF.

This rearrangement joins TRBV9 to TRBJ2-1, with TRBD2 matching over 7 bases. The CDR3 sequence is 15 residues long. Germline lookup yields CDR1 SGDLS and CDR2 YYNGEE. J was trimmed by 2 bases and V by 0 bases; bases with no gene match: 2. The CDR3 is CASSVAAGAYNEQFF. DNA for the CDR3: TGTGCCAGCAGCGTAGCCGCGGGGGCCTACAATGAGCAGTTCTTC.

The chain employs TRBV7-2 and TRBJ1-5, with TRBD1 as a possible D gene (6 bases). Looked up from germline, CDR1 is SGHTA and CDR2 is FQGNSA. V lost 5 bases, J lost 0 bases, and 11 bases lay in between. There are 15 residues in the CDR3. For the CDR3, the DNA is TGTGCCAGCAGCATCGGGACACCTAGCAATCAGCCCCAGCATTTT. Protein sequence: CASSIGTPSNQPQHF.

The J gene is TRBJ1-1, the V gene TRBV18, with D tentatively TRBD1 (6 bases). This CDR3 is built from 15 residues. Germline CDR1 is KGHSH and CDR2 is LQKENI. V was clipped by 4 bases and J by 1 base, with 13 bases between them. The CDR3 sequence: CASSRGVTGNTEAFF. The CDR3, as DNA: TGTGCCAGCTCACGGGGAGTGACAGGGAACACTGAAGCTTTCTTT.

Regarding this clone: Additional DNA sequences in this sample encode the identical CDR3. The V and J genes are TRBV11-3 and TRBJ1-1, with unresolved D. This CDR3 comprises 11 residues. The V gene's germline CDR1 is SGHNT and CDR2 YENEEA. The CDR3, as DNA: TGTGCTAGCCGGGCGAACACTGAAGCTTTCTTT. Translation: CASRANTEAFF.

As DNA, the CDR3 is TGTGCCAGCAGCTTCTATACCGGGCCCCACCTAGGGGAGACCCAGTACTTC. Protein: CASSFYTGPHLGETQYF. The V and J genes are TRBV7-9 and TRBJ2-5, with D unresolved. The germline CDR1 and CDR2 sequences are SEHNR and FQNEAQ (reference sequence). The CDR3 extends over 17 amino acids. Trimming pared 3 bases from V and 5 bases from J, leaving 22 bases between.

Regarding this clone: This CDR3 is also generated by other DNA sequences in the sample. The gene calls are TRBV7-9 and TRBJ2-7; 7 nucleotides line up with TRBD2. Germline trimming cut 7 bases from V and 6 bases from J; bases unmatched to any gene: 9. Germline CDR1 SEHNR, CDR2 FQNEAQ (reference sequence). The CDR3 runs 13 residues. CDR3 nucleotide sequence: TGTGCCAGCATCATGGGAGGGGCGGGCGAGCAGTACTTC. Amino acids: CASIMGGAGEQYF. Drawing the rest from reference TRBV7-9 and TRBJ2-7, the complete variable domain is DTGVSQNPRHKITKRGQNVTFRCDPISEHNRLYWYRQTLGQGPEFLTYFQNEAQLEKSRLLSDRFSAERPKGSFSTLEIQRTEQGDSAMYLCASIMGGAGEQYFGPGTRLTVT.

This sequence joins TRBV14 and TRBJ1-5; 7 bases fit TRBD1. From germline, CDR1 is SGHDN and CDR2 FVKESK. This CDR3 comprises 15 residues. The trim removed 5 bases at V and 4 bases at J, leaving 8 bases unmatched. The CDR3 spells CASSGGTDSNQPQHF. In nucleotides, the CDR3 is TGTGCCAGCAGCGGAGGGACAGACTCTAATCAGCCCCAGCATTTT.

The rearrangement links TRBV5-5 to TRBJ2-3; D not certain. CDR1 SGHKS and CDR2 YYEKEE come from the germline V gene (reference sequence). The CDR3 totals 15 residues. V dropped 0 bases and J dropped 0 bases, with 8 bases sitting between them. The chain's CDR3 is CASSLVGDSTDTQYF. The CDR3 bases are TGTGCCAGCAGCTTGGTTGGGGATAGCACAGATACGCAGTATTTT.

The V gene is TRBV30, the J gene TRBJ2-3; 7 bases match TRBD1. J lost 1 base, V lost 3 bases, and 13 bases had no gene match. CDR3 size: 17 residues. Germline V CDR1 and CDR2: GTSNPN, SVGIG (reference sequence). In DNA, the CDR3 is TGTGCCTGGAGGGATCTACGCCGGGACAGACGCACAGATACGCAGTATTTT. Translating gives CAWRDLRRDRRTDTQYF.

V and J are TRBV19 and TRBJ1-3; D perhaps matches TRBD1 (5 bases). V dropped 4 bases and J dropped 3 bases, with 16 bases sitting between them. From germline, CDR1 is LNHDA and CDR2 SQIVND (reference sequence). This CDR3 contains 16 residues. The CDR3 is CASSTTGTLGGNTIYF. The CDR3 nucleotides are TGTGCCAGTAGTACCACCGGGACCTTAGGTGGAAACACCATATATTTT.

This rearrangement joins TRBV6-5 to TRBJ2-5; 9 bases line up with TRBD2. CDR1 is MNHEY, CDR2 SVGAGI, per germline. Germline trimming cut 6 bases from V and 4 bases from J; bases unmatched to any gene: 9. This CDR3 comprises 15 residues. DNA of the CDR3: TGTGCCAGCAGCCCGAGCGGGGGGTCGGGAGAGACCCAGTACTTC. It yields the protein CASSPSGGSGETQYF.

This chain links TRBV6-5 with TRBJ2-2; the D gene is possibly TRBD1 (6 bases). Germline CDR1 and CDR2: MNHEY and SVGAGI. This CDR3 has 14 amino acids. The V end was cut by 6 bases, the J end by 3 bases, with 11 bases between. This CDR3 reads CASSTRTDTGELFF. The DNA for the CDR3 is TGTGCCAGCAGCACTCGGACAGACACCGGGGAGCTGTTTTTT.

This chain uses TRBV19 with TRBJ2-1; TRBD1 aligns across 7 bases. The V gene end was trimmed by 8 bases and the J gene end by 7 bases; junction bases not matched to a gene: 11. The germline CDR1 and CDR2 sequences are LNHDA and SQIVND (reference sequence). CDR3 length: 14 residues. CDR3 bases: TGTGCCAGTCAGATTAGGGCAGGGGGAAATGAGCAGTTCTTC. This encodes CASQIRAGGNEQFF. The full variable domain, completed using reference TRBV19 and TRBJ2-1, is DGGITQSPKYLFRKEGQNVTLSCEQNLNHDAMYWYRQDPGQGLRLIYYSQIVNDFQKGDIAEGYSVSREKKESFPLTVTSAQKNPTAFYLCASQIRAGGNEQFFGPGTRLTVL.

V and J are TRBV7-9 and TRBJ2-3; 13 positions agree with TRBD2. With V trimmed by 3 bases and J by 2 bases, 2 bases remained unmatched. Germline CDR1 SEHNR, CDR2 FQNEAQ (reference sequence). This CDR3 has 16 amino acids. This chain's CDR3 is CASSLGLAGLTDTQYF. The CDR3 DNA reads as TGTGCCAGCAGCTTGGGACTAGCGGGGCTCACAGATACGCAGTATTTT. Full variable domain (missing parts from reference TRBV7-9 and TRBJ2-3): DTGVSQNPRHKITKRGQNVTFRCDPISEHNRLYWYRQTLGQGPEFLTYFQNEAQLEKSRLLSDRFSAERPKGSFSTLEIQRTEQGDSAMYLCASSLGLAGLTDTQYFGPGTRLTVL.

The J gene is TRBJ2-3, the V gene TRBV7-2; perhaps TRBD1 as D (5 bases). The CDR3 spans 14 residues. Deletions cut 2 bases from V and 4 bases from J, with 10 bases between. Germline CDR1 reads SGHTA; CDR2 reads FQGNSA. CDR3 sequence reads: CASSLNLGPDTQYF. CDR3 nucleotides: TGTGCCAGCAGCTTAAATCTGGGGCCAGATACGCAGTATTTT.

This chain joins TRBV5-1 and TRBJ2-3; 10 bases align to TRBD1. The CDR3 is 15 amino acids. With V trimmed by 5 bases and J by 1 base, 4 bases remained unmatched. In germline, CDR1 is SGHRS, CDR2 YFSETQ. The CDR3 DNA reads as TGCGCCAGCAGTTGGGACAGGGGACGCACAGATACGCAGTATTTT. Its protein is CASSWDRGRTDTQYF. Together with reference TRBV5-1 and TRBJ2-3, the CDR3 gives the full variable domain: KAGVTQTPRYLIKTRGQQVTLSCSPISGHRSVSWYQQTPGQGLQFLFEYFSETQRNKGNFPGRFSGRQFSNSRSEMNVSTLELGDSALYLCASSWDRGRTDTQYFGPGTRLTVL.

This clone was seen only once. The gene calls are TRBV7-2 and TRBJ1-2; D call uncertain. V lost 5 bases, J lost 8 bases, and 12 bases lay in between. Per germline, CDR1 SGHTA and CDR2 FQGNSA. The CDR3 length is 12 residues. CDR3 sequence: CASSRVEEGYTF. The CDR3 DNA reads TGTGCCAGCAGCCGGGTCGAAGAGGGCTACACCTTC.

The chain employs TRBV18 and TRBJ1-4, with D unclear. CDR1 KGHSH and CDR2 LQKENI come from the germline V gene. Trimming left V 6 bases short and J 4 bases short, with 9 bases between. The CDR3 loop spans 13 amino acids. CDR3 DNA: TGTGCCAGCTCGCCAGAGTATAATGAAAAACTGTTTTTT. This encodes CASSPEYNEKLFF.

The CDR3 loop reads CASSQEGGRGMNTEAFF. CDR3 nucleotides: TGCGCCAGCAGCCAAGAAGGGGGGAGGGGCATGAACACTGAAGCTTTCTTT. J is TRBJ1-1 and V is TRBV4-3, with D possibly being TRBD1 (6 bases). The V gene's germline CDR1 is LGHNA and CDR2 YSLEER. This CDR3 contains 17 residues. V was clipped by 0 bases and J by 0 bases, with 14 bases between them.